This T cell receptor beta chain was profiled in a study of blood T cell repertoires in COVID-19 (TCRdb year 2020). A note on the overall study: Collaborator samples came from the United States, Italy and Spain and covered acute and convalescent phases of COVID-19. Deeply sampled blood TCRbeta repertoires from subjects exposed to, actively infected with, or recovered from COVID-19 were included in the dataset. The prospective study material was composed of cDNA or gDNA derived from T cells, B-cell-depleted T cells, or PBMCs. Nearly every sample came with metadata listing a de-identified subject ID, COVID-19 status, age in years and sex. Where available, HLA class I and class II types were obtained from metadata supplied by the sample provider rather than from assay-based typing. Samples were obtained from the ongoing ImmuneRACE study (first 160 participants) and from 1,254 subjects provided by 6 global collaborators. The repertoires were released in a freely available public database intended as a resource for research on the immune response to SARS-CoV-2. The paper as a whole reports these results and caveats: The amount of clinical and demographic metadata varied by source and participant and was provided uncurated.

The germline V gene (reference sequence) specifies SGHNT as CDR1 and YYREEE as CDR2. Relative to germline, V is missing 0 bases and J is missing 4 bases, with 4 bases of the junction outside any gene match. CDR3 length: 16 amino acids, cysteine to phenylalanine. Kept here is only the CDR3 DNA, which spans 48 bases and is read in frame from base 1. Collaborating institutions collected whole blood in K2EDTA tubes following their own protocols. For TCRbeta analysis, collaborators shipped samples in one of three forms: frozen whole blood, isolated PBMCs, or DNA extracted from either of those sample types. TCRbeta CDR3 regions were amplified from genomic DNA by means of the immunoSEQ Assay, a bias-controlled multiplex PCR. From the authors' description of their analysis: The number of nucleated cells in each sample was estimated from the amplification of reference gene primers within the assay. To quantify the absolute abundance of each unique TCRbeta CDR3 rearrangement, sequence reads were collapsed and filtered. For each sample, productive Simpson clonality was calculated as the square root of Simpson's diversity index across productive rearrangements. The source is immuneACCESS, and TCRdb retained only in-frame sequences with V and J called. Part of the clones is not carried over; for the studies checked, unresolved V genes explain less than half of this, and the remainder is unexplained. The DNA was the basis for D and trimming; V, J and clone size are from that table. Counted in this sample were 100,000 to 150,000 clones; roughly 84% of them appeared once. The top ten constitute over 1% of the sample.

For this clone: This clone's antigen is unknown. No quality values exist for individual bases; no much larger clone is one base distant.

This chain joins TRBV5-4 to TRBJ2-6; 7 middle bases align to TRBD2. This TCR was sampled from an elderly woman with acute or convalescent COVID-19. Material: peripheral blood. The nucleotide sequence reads TGTGCCAGCAGCTTGGCCGGGGGGTCCGGGGCCAACGTCCTGACTTTC. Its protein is CASSLAGGSGANVLTF.